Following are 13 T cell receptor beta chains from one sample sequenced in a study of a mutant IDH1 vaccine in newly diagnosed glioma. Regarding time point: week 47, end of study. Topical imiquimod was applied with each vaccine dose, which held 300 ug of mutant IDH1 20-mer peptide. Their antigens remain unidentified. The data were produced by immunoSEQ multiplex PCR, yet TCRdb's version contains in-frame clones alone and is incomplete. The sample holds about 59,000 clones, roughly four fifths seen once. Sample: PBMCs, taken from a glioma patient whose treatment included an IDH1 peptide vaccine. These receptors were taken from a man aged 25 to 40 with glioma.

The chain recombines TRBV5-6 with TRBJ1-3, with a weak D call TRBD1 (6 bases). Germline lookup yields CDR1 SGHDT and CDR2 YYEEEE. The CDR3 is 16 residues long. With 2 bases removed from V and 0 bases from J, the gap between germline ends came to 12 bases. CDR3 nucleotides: TGTGCCAGCAGCTTTCAGGGACAAAGCTCTGGAAACACCATATATTTT. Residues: CASSFQGQSSGNTIYF.

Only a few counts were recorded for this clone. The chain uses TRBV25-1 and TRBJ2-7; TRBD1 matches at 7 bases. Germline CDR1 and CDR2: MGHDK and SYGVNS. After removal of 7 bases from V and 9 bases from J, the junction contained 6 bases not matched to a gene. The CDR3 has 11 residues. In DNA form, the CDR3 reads TGTGCCAGCATAGAACAGGGGAGGCAGTACTTC. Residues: CASIEQGRQYF.

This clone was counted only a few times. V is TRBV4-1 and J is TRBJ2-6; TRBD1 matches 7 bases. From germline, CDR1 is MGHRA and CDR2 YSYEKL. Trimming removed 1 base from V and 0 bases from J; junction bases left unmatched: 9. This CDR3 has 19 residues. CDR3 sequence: CASSQGPRGQLSGANVLTF. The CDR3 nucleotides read TGCGCCAGCAGCCAAGGACCTCGGGGACAGCTCTCTGGGGCCAACGTCCTGACTTTC.

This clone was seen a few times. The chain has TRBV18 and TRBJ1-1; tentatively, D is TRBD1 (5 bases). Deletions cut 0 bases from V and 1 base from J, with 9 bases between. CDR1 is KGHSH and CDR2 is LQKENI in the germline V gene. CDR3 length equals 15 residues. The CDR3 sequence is CASSPPTGGNTEAFF. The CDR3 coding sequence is TGTGCCAGCTCACCACCAACCGGGGGGAACACTGAAGCTTTCTTT. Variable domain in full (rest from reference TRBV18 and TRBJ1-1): NAGVMQNPRHLVRRRGQEARLRCSPMKGHSHVYWYRQLPEEGLKFMVYLQKENIIDESGMPKERFSAEFPKEGPSILRIQQVVRGDSAAYFCASSPPTGGNTEAFFGQGTRLTVV.

CDR3 amino acids: CASKARGRGPEAFF. The CDR3 DNA sequence: TGTGCCAGCAAGGCAAGGGGCCGTGGGCCTGAAGCTTTCTTT. The V and J genes are TRBV28 and TRBJ1-1; possibly TRBD1 for D (5 bases). V was clipped by 7 bases and J by 6 bases, with 18 bases between them. Germline-derived CDR1 and CDR2 are MDHEN and SYDVKM. The CDR3 has 14 residues.

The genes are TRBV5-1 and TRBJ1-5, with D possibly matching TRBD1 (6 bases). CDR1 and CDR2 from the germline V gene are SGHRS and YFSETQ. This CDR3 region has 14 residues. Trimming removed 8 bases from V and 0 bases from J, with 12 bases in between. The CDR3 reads CASSTGDSNQPQHF. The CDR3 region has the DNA TGCGCCAGTTCGACAGGAGATAGCAATCAGCCCCAGCATTTT.

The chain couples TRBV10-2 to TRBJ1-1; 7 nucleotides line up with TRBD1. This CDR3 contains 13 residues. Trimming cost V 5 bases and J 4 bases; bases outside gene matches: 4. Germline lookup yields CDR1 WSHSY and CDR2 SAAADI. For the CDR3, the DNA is TGCGCCAGCAGTAACACAGGGGCCACTGAAGCTTTCTTT. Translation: CASSNTGATEAFF.

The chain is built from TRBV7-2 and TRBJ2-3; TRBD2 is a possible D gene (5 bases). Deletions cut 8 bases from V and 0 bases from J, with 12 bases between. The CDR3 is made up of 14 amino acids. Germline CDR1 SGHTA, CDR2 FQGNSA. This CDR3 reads CASRSGPSTDTQYF. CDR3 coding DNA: TGTGCCAGCCGGAGCGGCCCTAGCACAGATACGCAGTATTTT.

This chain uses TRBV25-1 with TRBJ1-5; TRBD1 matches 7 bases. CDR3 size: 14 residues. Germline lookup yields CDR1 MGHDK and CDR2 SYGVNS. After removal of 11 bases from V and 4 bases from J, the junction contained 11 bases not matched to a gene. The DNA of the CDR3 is TGTGCCCCTCCGGGACAGCCTCATAATCAGCCCCAGCATTTT. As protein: CAPPGQPHNQPQHF.

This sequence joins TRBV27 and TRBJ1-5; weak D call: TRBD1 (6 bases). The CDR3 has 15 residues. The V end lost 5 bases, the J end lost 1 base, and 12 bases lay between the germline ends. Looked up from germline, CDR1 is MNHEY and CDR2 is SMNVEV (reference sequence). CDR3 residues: CASSAWGQSNQPQHF. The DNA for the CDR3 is TGTGCCAGCAGTGCGTGGGGACAAAGCAATCAGCCCCAGCATTTT.

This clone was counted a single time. CDR3 in DNA: TGCGCCAGCAGCTCTAACCGGGCTGGCTACGAGCAGTACTTC. Residues: CASSSNRAGYEQYF. V and J are TRBV4-1 and TRBJ2-7; D is ambiguous. Trimming pared 5 bases from V and 3 bases from J, leaving 14 bases between. The CDR3 totals 14 residues. The germline V gene has CDR1 MGHRA and CDR2 YSYEKL.

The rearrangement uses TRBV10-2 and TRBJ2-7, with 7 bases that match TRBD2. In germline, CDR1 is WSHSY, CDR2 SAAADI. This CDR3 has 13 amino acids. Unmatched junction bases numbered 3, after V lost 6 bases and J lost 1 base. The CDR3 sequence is CASRGLGSYEQYF. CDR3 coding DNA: TGCGCCAGCAGAGGACTAGGTTCCTACGAGCAGTACTTC.

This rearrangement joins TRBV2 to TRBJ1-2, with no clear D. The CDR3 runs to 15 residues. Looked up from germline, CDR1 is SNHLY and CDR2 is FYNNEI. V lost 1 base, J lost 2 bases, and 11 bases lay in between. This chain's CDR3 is CASSEDLTQNYGYTF. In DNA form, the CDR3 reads TGTGCCAGCAGTGAAGATCTTACCCAAAACTATGGCTACACCTTC.